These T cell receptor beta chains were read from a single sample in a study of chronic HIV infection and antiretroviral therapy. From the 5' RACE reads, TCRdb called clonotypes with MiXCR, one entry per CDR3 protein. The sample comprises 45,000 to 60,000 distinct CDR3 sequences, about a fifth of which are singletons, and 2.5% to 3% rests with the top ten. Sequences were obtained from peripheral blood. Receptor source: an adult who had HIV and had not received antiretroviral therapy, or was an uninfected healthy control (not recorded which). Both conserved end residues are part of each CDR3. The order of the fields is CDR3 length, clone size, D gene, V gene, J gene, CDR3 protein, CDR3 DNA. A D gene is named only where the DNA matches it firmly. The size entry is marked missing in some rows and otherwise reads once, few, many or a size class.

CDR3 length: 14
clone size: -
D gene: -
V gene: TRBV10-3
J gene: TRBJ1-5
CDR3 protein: CAISEGGRDQPQHF
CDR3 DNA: TGTGCCATCAGTGAGGGCGGGAGAGATCAGCCCCAGCATTTT

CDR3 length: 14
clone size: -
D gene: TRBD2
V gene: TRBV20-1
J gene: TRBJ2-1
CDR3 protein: CSARAGTSSVEQFF
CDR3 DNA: TGCAGTGCTAGAGCCGGGACTAGTAGCGTTGAGCAGTTCTTC

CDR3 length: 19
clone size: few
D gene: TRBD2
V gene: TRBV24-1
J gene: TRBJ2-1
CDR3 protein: CATSDRPTRSGSSYNEQFF
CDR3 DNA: TGTGCCACCAGTGACCGACCGACCCGTAGCGGGAGTTCCTACAATGAGCAGTTCTTC

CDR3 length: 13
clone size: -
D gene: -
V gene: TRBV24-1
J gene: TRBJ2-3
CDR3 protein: CATSDFSSDTQYF
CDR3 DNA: TGTGCCACCAGTGACTTCTCATCGGATACGCAGTATTTT

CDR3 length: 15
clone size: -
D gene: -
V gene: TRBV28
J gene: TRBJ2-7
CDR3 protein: CASSLEAGPSYEQYF
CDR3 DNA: TGTGCCAGCAGTTTGGAGGCAGGACCCTCCTACGAGCAGTACTTC

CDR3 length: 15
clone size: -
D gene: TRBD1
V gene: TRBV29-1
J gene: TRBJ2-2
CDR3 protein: CSVPGQGSRTGELFF
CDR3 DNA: TGCAGCGTTCCGGGACAGGGGAGTCGCACCGGGGAGCTGTTTTTT

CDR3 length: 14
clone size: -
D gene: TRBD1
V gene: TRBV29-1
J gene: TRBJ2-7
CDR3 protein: CSANPGTGALEQYF
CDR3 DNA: TGCAGCGCCAATCCCGGGACAGGGGCCTTGGAGCAGTACTTC

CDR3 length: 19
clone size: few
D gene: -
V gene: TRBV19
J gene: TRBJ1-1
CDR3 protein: CASSISQGGGGGDWTEAFF
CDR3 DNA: TGTGCCAGTAGTATATCCCAGGGAGGGGGAGGAGGTGATTGGACTGAAGCTTTCTTT

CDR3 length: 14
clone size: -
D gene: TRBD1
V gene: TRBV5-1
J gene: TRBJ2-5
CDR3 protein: CASSWTGGRETQYF
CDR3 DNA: TGCGCCAGCAGCTGGACAGGGGGCAGAGAGACCCAGTACTTC

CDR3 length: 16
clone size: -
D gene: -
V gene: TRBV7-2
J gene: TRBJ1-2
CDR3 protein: CASSPGGGRINYGYTF
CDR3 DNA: TGTGCCAGCAGCCCCGGAGGGGGGCGGATTAACTATGGCTACACCTTC

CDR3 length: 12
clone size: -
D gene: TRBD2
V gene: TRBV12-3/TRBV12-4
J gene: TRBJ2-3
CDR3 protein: CASSLELAGVYF
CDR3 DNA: TGTGCCAGCAGTCTGGAGCTAGCGGGAGTGTATTTT

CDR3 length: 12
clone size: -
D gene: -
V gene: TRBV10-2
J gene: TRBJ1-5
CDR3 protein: CASSDGYQPQHF
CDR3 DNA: TGCGCCAGCAGTGATGGGTATCAGCCCCAGCATTTT

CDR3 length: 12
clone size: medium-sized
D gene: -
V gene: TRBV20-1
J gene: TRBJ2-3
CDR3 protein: CSAEGGTDTQYF
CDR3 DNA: TGCAGTGCTGAGGGGGGCACAGATACGCAGTATTTT